A selection of T cell receptor beta chains follows, all from one sample in a study of cytomegalovirus exposure and HLA in healthy donors. Sequencing was performed with immunoSEQ multiplex PCR; in TCRdb, only in-frame clones are kept and a portion is missing. The sample lists 150,000 to 200,000 clones; roughly 87% were seen once. Sequencing input: PBMCs. The receptors originated from a girl under two years old in good health and CMV-seronegative. Both conserved end residues are part of each CDR3. Fields, in order: clone size, D gene, J gene, V gene, CDR3 DNA, CDR3 protein. The D gene is left open where the match is weak. Size is omitted from some rows. Given values are once, few, many or a class for expanded clones.

abundance: -
d_gene: TRBD1
j_gene: TRBJ2-1
v_gene: TRBV7-9
CDR3nt: TGTGCCAGCGGCCTTACTCAACTGGGACAGTCCCGTCTCTATAATGAGCAGTTCTTC
CDR3aa: CASGLTQLGQSRLYNEQFF

abundance: -
d_gene: TRBD1
j_gene: TRBJ1-1
v_gene: TRBV19
CDR3nt: TGTGCCAGTAGCCGCCCCTTCGGGACAGAGAACACTGAAGCTTTCTTT
CDR3aa: CASSRPFGTENTEAFF

abundance: -
d_gene: -
j_gene: TRBJ1-2
v_gene: TRBV7-2
CDR3nt: TGTGCCAGCAGCTTAGTTCGGGTGGATGGCTACACCTTC
CDR3aa: CASSLVRVDGYTF

abundance: -
d_gene: -
j_gene: TRBJ1-2
v_gene: TRBV11-2
CDR3nt: TGTGCCAGCAGCTTAGAGGGGGCGCGTGGCTACACCTTC
CDR3aa: CASSLEGARGYTF

abundance: -
d_gene: TRBD1
j_gene: TRBJ1-6
v_gene: TRBV30
CDR3nt: TGTGCCTGGCTTGCCGGGACAGGGCGATTGACCCTCCACTTT
CDR3aa: CAWLAGTGRLTLHF

abundance: -
d_gene: -
j_gene: TRBJ1-2
v_gene: TRBV14
CDR3nt: TGTGCCAGCAGCCAATCAGGGAACCATGGCTACACCTTC
CDR3aa: CASSQSGNHGYTF

abundance: -
d_gene: TRBD1
j_gene: TRBJ2-7
v_gene: TRBV6-5
CDR3nt: TGTGCCAGCAGTTCGACAGGGGGCGGAGACGAGCAGTACTTC
CDR3aa: CASSSTGGGDEQYF

abundance: -
d_gene: TRBD2
j_gene: TRBJ2-5
v_gene: TRBV7-2
CDR3nt: TGTGCCAGCAGCCGACAAATCTTAACTAGCGGGAGGGCCCTGGAGACCCAGTACTTC
CDR3aa: CASSRQILTSGRALETQYF

abundance: -
d_gene: TRBD1
j_gene: TRBJ1-2
v_gene: TRBV11-2
CDR3nt: TGTGCCAGCAGCTTTGACAGGGGCTATGGCTACACCTTC
CDR3aa: CASSFDRGYGYTF

abundance: few
d_gene: -
j_gene: TRBJ1-2
v_gene: TRBV9
CDR3nt: TGTGCCAGCAGCGTAGCCCTCAGGGACTATGGCTACACCTTC
CDR3aa: CASSVALRDYGYTF

abundance: -
d_gene: -
j_gene: TRBJ2-7
v_gene: TRBV10-3
CDR3nt: TGTGCCATCAGTGAGTCGATGACACCCTACGAGCAGTACTTC
CDR3aa: CAISESMTPYEQYF

abundance: -
d_gene: -
j_gene: TRBJ2-1
v_gene: TRBV9
CDR3nt: TGTGCCAGCAGCGTTGATGAGACTAGCTCCTACAATGAGCAGTTCTTC
CDR3aa: CASSVDETSSYNEQFF

abundance: -
d_gene: TRBD2
j_gene: TRBJ2-1
v_gene: TRBV7-9
CDR3nt: TGTGCCAGCAGCCCGGGACTAAGAAATGAGCAGTTCTTC
CDR3aa: CASSPGLRNEQFF

abundance: -
d_gene: TRBD2
j_gene: TRBJ2-5
v_gene: TRBV25-1
CDR3nt: TGTGCCAGCAGTGACGGGAGGCAAGAGACCCAGTACTTC
CDR3aa: CASSDGRQETQYF

abundance: -
d_gene: -
j_gene: TRBJ2-2
v_gene: TRBV7-9
CDR3nt: TGTGCCAGCAGCTTATCCCGGACAGCCCCCAGGTGGAACACCGGGGAGCTGTTTTTT
CDR3aa: CASSLSRTAPRWNTGELFF

abundance: -
d_gene: -
j_gene: TRBJ2-5
v_gene: TRBV7-9
CDR3nt: TGTGCCAGCAGCGCGGAAGGGGTAGAGCAGTACTTC
CDR3aa: CASSAEGVEQYF

abundance: -
d_gene: TRBD1
j_gene: TRBJ1-6
v_gene: TRBV5-4
CDR3nt: TGTGCCAGCAGCTTCAAAACAGGGGGCAATTCACCCCTCCACTTT
CDR3aa: CASSFKTGGNSPLHF

abundance: once
d_gene: -
j_gene: TRBJ2-1
v_gene: TRBV12-5
CDR3nt: TGTGCTAGTGGTCCCCTAAATACAGGGATTACTGAGCAGTTCTTC
CDR3aa: CASGPLNTGITEQFF

abundance: -
d_gene: -
j_gene: TRBJ2-7
v_gene: TRBV5-1
CDR3nt: TGCGCCAGCAGCGGTCCACAGGGCGCCTACGAGCAGTACTTC
CDR3aa: CASSGPQGAYEQYF

abundance: -
d_gene: TRBD2
j_gene: TRBJ2-3
v_gene: TRBV5-1
CDR3nt: TGCGCCAGCAGCTTCATTGCGGGGGGGCCAGATACGCAGTATTTT
CDR3aa: CASSFIAGGPDTQYF

abundance: -
d_gene: -
j_gene: TRBJ1-2
v_gene: TRBV2
CDR3nt: TGTGCCAGCAGTCGACCTGCAGGGGAGGGATGGGGCTACACCTTC
CDR3aa: CASSRPAGEGWGYTF

abundance: -
d_gene: -
j_gene: TRBJ2-7
v_gene: TRBV6-5
CDR3nt: TGTGCCAGCAGTTATCGGGGATTAGGCGAGCAGTACTTC
CDR3aa: CASSYRGLGEQYF

abundance: -
d_gene: TRBD2
j_gene: TRBJ2-2
v_gene: TRBV7-3
CDR3nt: TGTGCCAGCAGCCCGGGACTAGCGGGATACACCGGGGAGCTGTTTTTT
CDR3aa: CASSPGLAGYTGELFF

abundance: -
d_gene: TRBD2
j_gene: TRBJ2-1
v_gene: TRBV6-5
CDR3nt: TGTGCCAGCAGTTACGCGGCTAGCGGGAGCAATGAGCAGTTCTTC
CDR3aa: CASSYAASGSNEQFF

abundance: -
d_gene: TRBD1
j_gene: TRBJ1-2
v_gene: TRBV2
CDR3nt: TGTGCCAGCGTACAGGGGAGCTATGGCTACACCTTC
CDR3aa: CASVQGSYGYTF

abundance: -
d_gene: TRBD2
j_gene: TRBJ2-7
v_gene: TRBV29-1
CDR3nt: TGCAGCGTCCGAATAGCGGGCCCCTACGAGCAGTACTTC
CDR3aa: CSVRIAGPYEQYF

abundance: -
d_gene: TRBD2
j_gene: TRBJ2-7
v_gene: TRBV18
CDR3nt: TGTGCCACCACCTCCGGGACTAGAGCGTCTGAGCAGTACTTC
CDR3aa: CATTSGTRASEQYF

abundance: few
d_gene: -
j_gene: TRBJ2-3
v_gene: TRBV7-9
CDR3nt: TGTGCCAGCAGCTTATTCAGCGGTGGAGATACGCAGTATTTT
CDR3aa: CASSLFSGGDTQYF

abundance: -
d_gene: TRBD2
j_gene: TRBJ2-7
v_gene: TRBV2
CDR3nt: TGTGCCAGCAACCCGGGACTAGGGATCAGCTCCTACGAGCAGTACTTC
CDR3aa: CASNPGLGISSYEQYF

abundance: -
d_gene: TRBD1
j_gene: TRBJ2-5
v_gene: TRBV19
CDR3nt: TGTGCCAGTAGTGGACAGGGTCGAGAGACCCAGTACTTC
CDR3aa: CASSGQGRETQYF

abundance: -
d_gene: TRBD2
j_gene: TRBJ2-1
v_gene: TRBV23-1
CDR3nt: TGCGCCAGCAGTCAAAGGGCGGGGGTAACCTACAATGAGCAGTTCTTC
CDR3aa: CASSQRAGVTYNEQFF

abundance: -
d_gene: TRBD2
j_gene: TRBJ2-3
v_gene: TRBV19
CDR3nt: TGTGCCAGTAACTCCCGGACTAGCGGCACAGATACGCAGTATTTT
CDR3aa: CASNSRTSGTDTQYF

abundance: -
d_gene: -
j_gene: TRBJ2-1
v_gene: TRBV23-1
CDR3nt: TGCGCCAGCGCCCCGACCGCTAGTTCCTACAATGAGCAGTTCTTC
CDR3aa: CASAPTASSYNEQFF

abundance: -
d_gene: -
j_gene: TRBJ2-5
v_gene: TRBV6-5
CDR3nt: TGTGCCAGCAGTTACTTCGGGGGAGAGACCCAGTACTTC
CDR3aa: CASSYFGGETQYF

abundance: few
d_gene: TRBD2
j_gene: TRBJ2-1
v_gene: TRBV27
CDR3nt: TGTGCCAGCAGTTTGGGACTAGCGGGAGGACACAATGAGCAGTTCTTC
CDR3aa: CASSLGLAGGHNEQFF

abundance: -
d_gene: TRBD2
j_gene: TRBJ2-7
v_gene: TRBV5-1
CDR3nt: TGCGCCAGCAGCCCATTAGCGGGGGTGGGATACGAGCAGTACTTC
CDR3aa: CASSPLAGVGYEQYF

abundance: -
d_gene: -
j_gene: TRBJ2-2
v_gene: TRBV9
CDR3nt: TGTGCCAGCAGCGCGGAGTCGGTATCCGGGGAGCTGTTTTTT
CDR3aa: CASSAESVSGELFF

abundance: -
d_gene: TRBD1
j_gene: TRBJ2-7
v_gene: TRBV11-2
CDR3nt: TGTGCCAGCAGCGTAGGACAGGGGGCCGAGCAGTACTTC
CDR3aa: CASSVGQGAEQYF

abundance: -
d_gene: TRBD2
j_gene: TRBJ2-7
v_gene: TRBV7-3
CDR3nt: TGTGCCAGCAGCTTAGGGGCGGGAGTCACCTACGAGCAGTACTTC
CDR3aa: CASSLGAGVTYEQYF

abundance: -
d_gene: -
j_gene: TRBJ1-2
v_gene: TRBV7-3
CDR3nt: TGTGCCAGCAGCTTAAACCCTCAGGACAGCGATGGCTACACCTTC
CDR3aa: CASSLNPQDSDGYTF

abundance: once
d_gene: -
j_gene: TRBJ1-5
v_gene: TRBV2
CDR3nt: TGTGCCAGCAGCCGCGATAGCAATCAGCCCCAGCATTTT
CDR3aa: CASSRDSNQPQHF

abundance: -
d_gene: TRBD2
j_gene: TRBJ2-3
v_gene: TRBV6-4
CDR3nt: TGTGCCAGCAGTGCGGGGGGGGCCACAGATACGCAGTATTTT
CDR3aa: CASSAGGATDTQYF

abundance: -
d_gene: TRBD2
j_gene: TRBJ2-1
v_gene: TRBV6-8
CDR3nt: TGTGCCAGCAGTTACGAAAGGGGAGGGACGTACAATGAGCAGTTCTTC
CDR3aa: CASSYERGGTYNEQFF

abundance: -
d_gene: TRBD2
j_gene: TRBJ2-1
v_gene: TRBV5-4
CDR3nt: TGTGCCAGCAGCCGGACTAGCGGGACCAGTAATGAGCAGTTCTTC
CDR3aa: CASSRTSGTSNEQFF

abundance: -
d_gene: -
j_gene: TRBJ1-1
v_gene: TRBV19
CDR3nt: TGTGCCACCAGGACTCTCATGAACACTGAAGCTTTCTTT
CDR3aa: CATRTLMNTEAFF

abundance: once
d_gene: -
j_gene: TRBJ2-7
v_gene: TRBV6-1
CDR3nt: TGTGCCAGCAGTGCACTACGGACAGACACCTACGAGCAGTACTTC
CDR3aa: CASSALRTDTYEQYF

abundance: -
d_gene: -
j_gene: TRBJ2-2
v_gene: TRBV30
CDR3nt: TGTGCCTGGAGTGTATTTCCCGGGACTGCAACCGGGGAGCTGTTTTTT
CDR3aa: CAWSVFPGTATGELFF

abundance: -
d_gene: -
j_gene: TRBJ1-1
v_gene: TRBV30
CDR3nt: TGTGCCTGGAACTGGGGGGGGATGAACACTGAAGCTTTCTTT
CDR3aa: CAWNWGGMNTEAFF

abundance: few
d_gene: TRBD2
j_gene: TRBJ2-1
v_gene: TRBV4-2
CDR3nt: TGTGCCAGCAGTCAGCGGGAGGGCCGGAATGAGCAGTTCTTC
CDR3aa: CASSQREGRNEQFF

abundance: -
d_gene: TRBD1
j_gene: TRBJ1-1
v_gene: TRBV11-2
CDR3nt: TGTGCCAGCAGCGCAGGTCGGGGGACAGCACGATTGAACACTGAAGCTTTCTTT
CDR3aa: CASSAGRGTARLNTEAFF